Listed below are T cell receptor beta chains from one sample, sequenced in a study of OX40 agonist ivuxolimab in advanced cancers. Sequencing was performed with immunoSEQ multiplex PCR; in TCRdb, only in-frame clones are kept and a portion is missing. The profile shows roughly 49,000 clones, roughly four fifths of them singletons. The sample was CD4+ or CD8+ T cells sorted from blood, taken in a trial of the OX40 agonist ivuxolimab. These receptors all stem from an adult with an advanced solid tumor such as melanoma, head and neck, liver or kidney cancer. Each CDR3 is given with its conserved first and last residue. Only some rows state a clone size, as once, few, many or a class for expanded clones.

>TRBV6-5|.|TRBJ1-5
CASSNRDSRVPQHF
>TRBV29-1|.|TRBJ1-2
CSVADREVDGYTF
>TRBV5-6|.|TRBJ1-4
CASSGGTSEKLFF
>TRBV7-2|few|TRBJ2-3
CASSPGWRPDTQYF
>TRBV5-6|.|TRBJ1-3
CASSPELTGNTIYF
>TRBV7-2|.|TRBJ1-2
CASSLPGKYGYTF
>TRBV25-1|.|TRBJ1-6
CASSDSTGDNSPLHF
>TRBV5-6|few|TRBJ2-2
CASSLLGGRSTGELFF
>TRBV5-6|.|TRBJ2-5
CASTTGGWGETQYF
>TRBV5-1|.|TRBJ2-5
CASSLGPTEETQYF
>TRBV28|once|TRBJ1-5
CASSPPQNQPQHF
>TRBV7-9|.|TRBJ2-2
CASSLISLPYTGELFF
>TRBV2|.|TRBJ2-1
CASRLAGSSNEQFF
>TRBV6-5|.|TRBJ2-7
CASNFPGEQYF
>TRBV6-4|.|TRBJ2-2
CASSQRGTGELFF
>TRBV2|.|TRBJ2-5
CASRSDAGSTSETQYF
>TRBV6-6|.|TRBJ2-1
CASSDYLDEQFF
>TRBV19|.|TRBJ1-6
CASSTSTGNLHF
>TRBV9|.|TRBJ1-1
CASSPLALNTEAFF
>TRBV7-8|.|TRBJ2-3
CASSLVAEGTQYF
>TRBV6-6|.|TRBJ2-7
CASSQTGSYEQYF
>TRBV7-9|.|TRBJ1-2
CASSFTGTANYGYTF
>TRBV5-1|few|TRBJ2-7
CASSLGAGGPQEQYF
>TRBV18|.|TRBJ1-1
CASSPRVQGGGTEAFF
>TRBV10-2|.|TRBJ1-3
CASSGGSSGNTIYF
>TRBV19|.|TRBJ2-1
CASSPSPGYNEQFF
>TRBV29-1|.|TRBJ2-5
CSVEGSPGWGETQYF
>TRBV2|.|TRBJ2-3
CASRRTSQTDTQYF
>TRBV18|.|TRBJ1-1
CASSPLSGVEYKNTEAFF
>TRBV5-6|once|TRBJ1-5
CASSLMTGMRNQPQHF
>TRBV7-9|.|TRBJ1-2
CASSLTPVTLLGYTF
>TRBV7-6|.|TRBJ2-1
CASSLVSSGGGVEQFF
>TRBV5-6|.|TRBJ2-5
CASSERGTGQETQYF
>TRBV6-5|.|TRBJ1-2
CASTPSGGGYGYTF
>TRBV2|.|TRBJ2-7
CASSEDPPNYEQYF
>TRBV6-4|once|TRBJ2-5
CATKWGLIFGTQYF
>TRBV7-3|.|TRBJ2-3
CASSLRKAGGTDTQYF
>TRBV5-1|few|TRBJ1-2
CASSLTDGNYGYTF
>TRBV5-1|.|TRBJ2-7
CASSEGGSYEQYF
>TRBV11-3|.|TRBJ2-7
CASTPVEGSYEQYF
>TRBV10-3|.|TRBJ2-7
CAISESRGLDTYEQYF